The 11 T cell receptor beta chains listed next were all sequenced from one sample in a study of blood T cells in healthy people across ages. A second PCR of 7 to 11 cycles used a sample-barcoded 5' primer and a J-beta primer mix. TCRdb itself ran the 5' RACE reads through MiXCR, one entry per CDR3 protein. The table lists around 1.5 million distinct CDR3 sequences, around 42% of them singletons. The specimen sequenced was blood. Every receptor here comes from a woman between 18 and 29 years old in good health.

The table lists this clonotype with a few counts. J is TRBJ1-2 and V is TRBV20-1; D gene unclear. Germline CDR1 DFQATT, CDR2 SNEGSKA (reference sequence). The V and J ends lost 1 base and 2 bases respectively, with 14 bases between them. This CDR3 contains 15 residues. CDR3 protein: CSARVQKGANYGYTF. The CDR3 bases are TGCAGTGCTAGAGTCCAGAAGGGAGCGAACTATGGCTACACCTTC.

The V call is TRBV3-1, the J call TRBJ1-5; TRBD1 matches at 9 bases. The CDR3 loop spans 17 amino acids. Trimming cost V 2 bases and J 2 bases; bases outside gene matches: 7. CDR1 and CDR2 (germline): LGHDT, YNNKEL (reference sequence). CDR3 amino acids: CASSQTPGQGGNQPQHF. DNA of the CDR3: TGTGCCAGCAGCCAAACTCCGGGACAGGGAGGCAATCAGCCCCAGCATTTT.

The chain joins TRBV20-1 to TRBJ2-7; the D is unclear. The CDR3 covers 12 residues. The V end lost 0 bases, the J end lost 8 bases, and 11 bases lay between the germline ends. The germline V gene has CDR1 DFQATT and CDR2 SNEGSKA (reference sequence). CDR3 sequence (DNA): TGCAGTGCTAGAGAATCGCATCCTCAGCAGTACTTC. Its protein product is CSARESHPQQYF.

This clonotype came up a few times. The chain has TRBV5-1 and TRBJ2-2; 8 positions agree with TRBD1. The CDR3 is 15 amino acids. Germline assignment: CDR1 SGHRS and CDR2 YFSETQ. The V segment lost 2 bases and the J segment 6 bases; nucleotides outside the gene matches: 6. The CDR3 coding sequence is TGCGCCAGCAGCTTATCGTTACAGGGGGCCGGGGAGCTGTTTTTT. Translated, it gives CASSLSLQGAGELFF.

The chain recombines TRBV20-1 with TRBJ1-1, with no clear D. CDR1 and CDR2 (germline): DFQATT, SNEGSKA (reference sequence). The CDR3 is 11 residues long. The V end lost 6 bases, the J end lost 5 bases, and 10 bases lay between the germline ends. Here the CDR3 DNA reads TGCAGTGCCACCACGGGGACTGAAGCTTTCTTT. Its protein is CSATTGTEAFF.

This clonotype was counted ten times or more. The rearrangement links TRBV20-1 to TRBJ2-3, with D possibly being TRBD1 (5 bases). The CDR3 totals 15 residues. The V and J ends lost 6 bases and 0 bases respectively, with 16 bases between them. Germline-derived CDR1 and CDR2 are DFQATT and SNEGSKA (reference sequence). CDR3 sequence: CSANSRDFSTDTQYF. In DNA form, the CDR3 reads TGCAGTGCCAACTCCAGGGATTTTAGCACAGATACGCAGTATTTT.

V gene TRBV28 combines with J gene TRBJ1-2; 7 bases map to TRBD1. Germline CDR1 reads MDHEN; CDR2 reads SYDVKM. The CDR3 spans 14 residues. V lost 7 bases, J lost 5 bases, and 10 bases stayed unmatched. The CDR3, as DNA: TGTGCCAGCATACAGGGGCGGGCCCCTTATGGCTACACCTTC. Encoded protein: CASIQGRAPYGYTF.

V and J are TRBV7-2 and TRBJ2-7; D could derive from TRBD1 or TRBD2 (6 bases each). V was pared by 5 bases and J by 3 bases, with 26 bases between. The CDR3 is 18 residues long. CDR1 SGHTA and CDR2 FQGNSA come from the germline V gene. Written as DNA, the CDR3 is TGTGCCAGCAGCAAGAAAGTCGGAATCCGAGGAGGGGGCTACGAGCAGTACTTC. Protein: CASSKKVGIRGGGYEQYF. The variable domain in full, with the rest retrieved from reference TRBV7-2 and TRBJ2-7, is GAGVSQSPSNKVTEKGKDVELRCDPISGHTALYWYRQSLGQGLEFLIYFQGNSAPDKSGLPSDRFSAERTGGSVSTLTIQRTQQEDSAVYLCASSKKVGIRGGGYEQYFGPGTRLTVT.

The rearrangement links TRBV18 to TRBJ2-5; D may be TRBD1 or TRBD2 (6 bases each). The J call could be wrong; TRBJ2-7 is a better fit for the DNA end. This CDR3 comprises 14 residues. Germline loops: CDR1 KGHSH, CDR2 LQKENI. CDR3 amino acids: CASSPSLGGGEQYF. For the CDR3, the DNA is TGTGCCAGCTCACCAAGTCTCGGGGGCGGCGAGCAGTACTTC.

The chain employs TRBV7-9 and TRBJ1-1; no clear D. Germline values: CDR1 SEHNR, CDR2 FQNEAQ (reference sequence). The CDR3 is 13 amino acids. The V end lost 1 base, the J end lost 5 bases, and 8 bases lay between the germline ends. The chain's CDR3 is CASSLDYTTEAFF. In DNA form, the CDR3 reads TGTGCCAGCAGCTTAGACTACACAACTGAAGCTTTCTTT. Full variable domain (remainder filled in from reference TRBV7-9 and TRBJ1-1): DTGVSQNPRHKITKRGQNVTFRCDPISEHNRLYWYRQTLGQGPEFLTYFQNEAQLEKSRLLSDRFSAERPKGSFSTLEIQRTEQGDSAMYLCASSLDYTTEAFFGQGTRLTVV.

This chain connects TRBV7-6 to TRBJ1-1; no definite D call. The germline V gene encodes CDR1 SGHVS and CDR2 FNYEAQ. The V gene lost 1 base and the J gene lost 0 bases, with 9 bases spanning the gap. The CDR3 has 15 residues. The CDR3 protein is CASSLGVDLNTEAFF. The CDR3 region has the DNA TGTGCCAGCAGCTTAGGGGTAGACCTGAACACTGAAGCTTTCTTT.